This T cell receptor (beta chain) derives from a study of blood T cell repertoires in COVID-19. The length of the CDR3 is 14 residues. Trimming removed 8 bases from V and 4 bases from J; junction bases left unmatched: 9. The germline gives CDR1 SGHRS, CDR2 YFSETQ. The table came from immunoSEQ multiplex PCR; TCRdb's copy has only in-frame clones and leaves some out. The table lists more than 400,000 clones, 90% of them singletons, with 0.6% in the top ten. Sequenced sample: PBMCs or T cells enriched from blood (not recorded which). The TCR was taken from a man aged 18 to 30 who had recovered from COVID-19. The chain uses TRBV5-1 and TRBJ2-1; the match to TRBD1 covers 7 bases. This chain's CDR3 is CASYRDSIYNEQFF. The CDR3 DNA reads as TGCGCCAGTTACCGGGACAGCATATACAATGAGCAGTTCTTC.